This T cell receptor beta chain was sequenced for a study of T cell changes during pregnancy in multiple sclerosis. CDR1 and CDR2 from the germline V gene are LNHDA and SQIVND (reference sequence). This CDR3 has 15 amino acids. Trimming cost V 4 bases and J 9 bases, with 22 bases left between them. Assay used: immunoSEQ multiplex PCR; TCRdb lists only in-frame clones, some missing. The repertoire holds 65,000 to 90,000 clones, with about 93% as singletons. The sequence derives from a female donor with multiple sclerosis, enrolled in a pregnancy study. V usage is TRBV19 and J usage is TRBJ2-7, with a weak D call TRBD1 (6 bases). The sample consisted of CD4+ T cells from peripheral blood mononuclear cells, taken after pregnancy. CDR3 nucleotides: TGTGCCAGTAGTACTTCGCTCCAGGGGTGGGATCGGCAGTACTTC. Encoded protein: CASSTSLQGWDRQYF. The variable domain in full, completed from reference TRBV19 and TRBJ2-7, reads DGGITQSPKYLFRKEGQNVTLSCEQNLNHDAMYWYRQDPGQGLRLIYYSQIVNDFQKGDIAEGYSVSREKKESFPLTVTSAQKNPTAFYLCASSTSLQGWDRQYFGPGTRLTVT.